This is a list of T cell receptor beta chains from one sample in a study of resident and recirculating memory T cells in vitiligo. Assay used: immunoSEQ multiplex PCR; TCRdb lists only in-frame clones, some missing. The sample has 75,000 to 95,000 clones, around 90% seen once. The sample was blood. The receptors shown here come from a male donor with vitiligo. The conserved cysteine and the conserved F or W are not part of the CDR3 here. Fields, in order: J gene, V gene, CDR3 protein.

j_gene: TRBJ2-5
v_gene: TRBV18
CDR3aa: ASSPRTSGQETQY

j_gene: TRBJ1-4
v_gene: TRBV2
CDR3aa: ASSIDRGDEKLF

j_gene: TRBJ2-7
v_gene: TRBV7-6
CDR3aa: ASSSPFRGAREGREQY

j_gene: TRBJ1-2
v_gene: TRBV13
CDR3aa: ASKRGTGLNPYYGYT

j_gene: TRBJ2-2
v_gene: TRBV5-1
CDR3aa: ASSLFEGTNTGELF

j_gene: TRBJ2-6
v_gene: TRBV18
CDR3aa: ASSPLDSHPSGANVLT

j_gene: TRBJ2-1
v_gene: TRBV28
CDR3aa: ASSLGLARYNEQF

j_gene: TRBJ1-2
v_gene: TRBV15
CDR3aa: ATRWGGTGRNGYT

j_gene: TRBJ2-5
v_gene: TRBV11-2
CDR3aa: ASSLRTGDRETQY

j_gene: TRBJ2-5
v_gene: TRBV5-4
CDR3aa: ASSTGTPKGETQY

j_gene: TRBJ1-2
v_gene: TRBV29-1
CDR3aa: SVGPGMDYGYT

j_gene: TRBJ1-6
v_gene: TRBV5-1
CDR3aa: ASSFSSRSPLH

j_gene: TRBJ1-1
v_gene: TRBV7-9
CDR3aa: ASSFSYARDRLNTEAF

j_gene: TRBJ2-1
v_gene: TRBV19
CDR3aa: ASSIALWEEQF

j_gene: TRBJ2-1
v_gene: TRBV7-3
CDR3aa: ASSLGGKRAGEQF

j_gene: TRBJ2-1
v_gene: TRBV9
CDR3aa: ASSVQLAGSNEQF

j_gene: TRBJ2-7
v_gene: TRBV28
CDR3aa: ASSPPGGGSYEQY

j_gene: TRBJ2-7
v_gene: TRBV2
CDR3aa: ASSADRGPFEQY

j_gene: TRBJ2-3
v_gene: TRBV4-3
CDR3aa: ASSAGVGTDTQY

j_gene: TRBJ2-3
v_gene: TRBV7-2
CDR3aa: ASSPGQATDTQY

j_gene: TRBJ1-1
v_gene: TRBV4-1
CDR3aa: ASSRRPRLQGDRTEAF

j_gene: TRBJ2-1
v_gene: TRBV7-8
CDR3aa: ASKLAVYNEQF

j_gene: TRBJ2-1
v_gene: TRBV7-3
CDR3aa: ASSPRPGQGEYNEQF

j_gene: TRBJ2-7
v_gene: TRBV9
CDR3aa: ASSVAPRQSSYEQY

j_gene: TRBJ2-6
v_gene: TRBV5-1
CDR3aa: ASRQGAGANVLT

j_gene: TRBJ2-1
v_gene: TRBV7-8
CDR3aa: ASSPRRDQTSNEQF